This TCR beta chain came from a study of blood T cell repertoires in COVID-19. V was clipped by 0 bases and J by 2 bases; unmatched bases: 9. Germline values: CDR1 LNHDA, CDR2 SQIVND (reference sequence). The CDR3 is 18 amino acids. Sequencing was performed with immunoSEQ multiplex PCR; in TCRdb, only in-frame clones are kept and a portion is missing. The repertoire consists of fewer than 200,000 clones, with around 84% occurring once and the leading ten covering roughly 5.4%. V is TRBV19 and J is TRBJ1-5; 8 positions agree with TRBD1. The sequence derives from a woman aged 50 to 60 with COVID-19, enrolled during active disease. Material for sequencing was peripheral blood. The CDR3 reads CASSIDRGTGRRNQPQHF. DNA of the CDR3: TGTGCCAGTAGTATAGATCGGGGGACAGGACGGCGCAATCAGCCCCAGCATTTT. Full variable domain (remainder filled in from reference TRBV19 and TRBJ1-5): DGGITQSPKYLFRKEGQNVTLSCEQNLNHDAMYWYRQDPGQGLRLIYYSQIVNDFQKGDIAEGYSVSREKKESFPLTVTSAQKNPTAFYLCASSIDRGTGRRNQPQHFGDGTRLSIL.